There are a few counts of the clone carrying this T cell receptor (beta chain). The antigen is undetermined. On average, the one heparinised blood draw given by each donor was approximately 0.12 L. This specimen comes from a study of beta chain features in type 1 diabetes. Across the whole study: Regarding age, gender and cell yields, patients proved similar to healthy donors.

General study points: It was possible that PCR favored shorter templates, equally so in patients and controls.

The germline V gene has CDR1 SGHTA and CDR2 FQGNSA. The V segment lost 4 bases and the J segment 2 bases; nucleotides outside the gene matches: 3. CDR3 size: 14 residues. Sequenced material consisted of expressed TCRB transcripts (all of the isolated RNA was reverse transcribed). This table comes from immunoSEQ multiplex PCR, and its TCRdb copy is limited to in-frame clones, with some not included. This table has 10,000 to 15,000 clones, 35% to 55% appearing once. Sequencing input: stem cell memory CD4+ T cells from blood. V gene TRBV7-2 combines with J gene TRBJ2-7; 9 bases line up with TRBD1. This TCR came from a young man in good health. The CDR3 here is CASSSRTGAYEQYF. The CDR3 DNA is TGTGCCAGCAGCTCACGGACAGGGGCCTACGAGCAGTACTTC.